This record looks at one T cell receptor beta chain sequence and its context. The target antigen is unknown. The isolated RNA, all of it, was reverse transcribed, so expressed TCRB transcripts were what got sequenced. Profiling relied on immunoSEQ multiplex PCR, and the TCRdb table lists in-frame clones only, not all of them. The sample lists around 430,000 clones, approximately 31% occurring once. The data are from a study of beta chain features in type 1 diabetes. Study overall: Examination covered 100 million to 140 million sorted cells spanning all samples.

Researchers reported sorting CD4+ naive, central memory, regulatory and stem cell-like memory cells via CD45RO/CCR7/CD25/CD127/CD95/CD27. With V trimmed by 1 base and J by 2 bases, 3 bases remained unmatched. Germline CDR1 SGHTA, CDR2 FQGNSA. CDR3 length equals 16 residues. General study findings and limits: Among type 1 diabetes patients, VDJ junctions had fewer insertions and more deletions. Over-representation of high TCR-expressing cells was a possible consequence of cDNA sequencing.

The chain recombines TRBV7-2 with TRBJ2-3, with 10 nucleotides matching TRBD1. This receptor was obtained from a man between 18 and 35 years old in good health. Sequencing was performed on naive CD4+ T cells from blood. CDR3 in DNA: TGTGCCAGCAGCTTAGGGACAGGGGGAGCCACAGATACGCAGTATTTT. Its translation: CASSLGTGGATDTQYF.